This TCR beta chain was sequenced in a study of human T cells and chemical hapten exposure. Trimming removed 4 bases from V and 4 bases from J; junction bases left unmatched: 18. CDR1 and CDR2 from the germline V gene are KGHDR and SFDVKD. This CDR3 is 19 amino acids long. One entry per CDR3 protein results from TCRdb running MiXCR on the RACE reads. The sample holds fewer than 60,000 distinct CDR3 sequences, approximately 10% seen once. With respect to this clonotype: Its antigen is not known.

Study-level findings and limits: Counts of expanded TCRs (at PT1) showed a positive correlation with patch test score.

Time point denoted: pre-sensitization, week 0. Treatment described: therapeutic diphenylcyclopropenone sensitization with weekly scalp DPC. Unfractionated whole blood served as the source for total RNA extraction. This TCR came from a woman aged 40 to 55 with alopecia areata. Some clones in this sample may be carry-over from other donors' samples. The chain couples TRBV24-1 to TRBJ1-2, with TRBD1 matching over 9 bases. The input for sequencing was whole blood, taken in connection with sensitization to the hapten diphenylcyclopropenone (DPC). CDR3 nucleotides: TGTGCCACCAGTGAGACACCCGGGACAGGGCAAGCATGGGGCTATGGCTACACCTTC. It is translated as CATSETPGTGQAWGYGYTF.